Each of the 24 T cell receptor beta chains below was sequenced from the same sample in a study of T cell changes during pregnancy in multiple sclerosis. The assay was immunoSEQ multiplex PCR, and TCRdb's table has in-frame clones only and misses some. The sample contains fewer than 150,000 clones, around 95% of which appear only once. Sample: peripheral blood, taken after pregnancy. All receptors derive from a female donor with multiple sclerosis, enrolled in a pregnancy study.

Turning to this clone: This specimen includes other DNA sequences encoding the same CDR3. This chain uses TRBV5-1 with TRBJ1-2; 11 bases align to TRBD1. The J segment lost 3 bases and the V segment lost 0 bases, leaving 4 bases of the junction unmatched. Germline V lookup: CDR1 SGHRS, CDR2 YFSETQ. The CDR3 has 16 residues. CDR3: CASSLAPGQGDYGYTF. The CDR3 DNA reads TGCGCCAGCAGCTTGGCCCCGGGACAGGGGGACTATGGCTACACCTTC.

This chain joins TRBV27 and TRBJ1-5; possibly TRBD1 for D (5 bases). This CDR3 has 15 residues. Germline lookup yields CDR1 MNHEY and CDR2 SMNVEV (reference sequence). Between the trimmed V and J ends, which lost 5 bases and 0 bases, there was a span of 11 bases. Here the CDR3 DNA reads TGTGCCAGCAGTGACAGCCCATATAGCAATCAGCCCCAGCATTTT. It specifies CASSDSPYSNQPQHF.

This chain uses TRBV5-1 with TRBJ2-1; 9 nucleotides line up with TRBD1. CDR1 is SGHRS and CDR2 is YFSETQ in the germline V gene. The CDR3 totals 15 residues. V was clipped by 0 bases and J by 2 bases; unmatched bases: 0. CDR3: CASSLGTGAYNEQFF. As DNA, the CDR3 is TGCGCCAGCAGCTTGGGGACAGGGGCCTACAATGAGCAGTTCTTC. The full variable domain, its missing parts supplied by reference TRBV5-1 and TRBJ2-1, is KAGVTQTPRYLIKTRGQQVTLSCSPISGHRSVSWYQQTPGQGLQFLFEYFSETQRNKGNFPGRFSGRQFSNSRSEMNVSTLELGDSALYLCASSLGTGAYNEQFFGPGTRLTVL.

The genes are TRBV7-2 and TRBJ2-1; a weak D match, TRBD1 (5 bases). Germline-derived CDR1 and CDR2 are SGHTA and FQGNSA. The CDR3 runs to 13 residues. Trimming removed 1 base from V and 7 bases from J, with 8 bases in between. The CDR3 DNA sequence: TGTGCCAGCAGCTTAGGACAGCTTAATGAGCAGTTCTTC. It specifies CASSLGQLNEQFF. The full variable domain, completed using reference TRBV7-2 and TRBJ2-1, is GAGVSQSPSNKVTEKGKDVELRCDPISGHTALYWYRQSLGQGLEFLIYFQGNSAPDKSGLPSDRFSAERTGGSVSTLTIQRTQQEDSAVYLCASSLGQLNEQFFGPGTRLTVL.

The V gene is TRBV15, the J gene TRBJ2-3, with TRBD2 as a possible D gene (6 bases). This CDR3 has 14 residues. Trimming removed 4 bases at V and 6 bases at J, with 14 bases between. Looked up from germline, CDR1 is LNHNV and CDR2 is YYDKDF (reference sequence). CDR3 DNA: TGTGCCACCAGCACTTCGGCGGGGAGGGATACGCAGTATTTT. Translation: CATSTSAGRDTQYF.

The rearrangement links TRBV7-6 to TRBJ2-1; the D gene is possibly TRBD2 (6 bases). CDR3 size: 16 residues. The V end lost 1 base, the J end lost 0 bases, and 10 bases lay between the germline ends. Germline V gene lookup returns CDR1 SGHVS and CDR2 FNYEAQ. In DNA form, the CDR3 reads TGTGCCAGCAGCTTAGGGGGGGACGGCTCCTACAATGAGCAGTTCTTC. Protein product: CASSLGGDGSYNEQFF.

This chain connects TRBV18 to TRBJ2-5; TRBD1 matches 8 bases. V lost 1 base and J lost 4; bases outside the gene matches: 11. CDR3 length: 17 residues. CDR1 is KGHSH, CDR2 LQKENI, per germline. CDR3 sequence: CASSPLDVAGGIETQYF. CDR3 sequence (DNA): TGTGCCAGCTCACCACTGGACGTGGCAGGGGGCATAGAGACCCAGTACTTC.

The rearrangement links TRBV5-1 to TRBJ2-3; D not certain. Germline-derived CDR1 and CDR2 are SGHRS and YFSETQ. This CDR3 has 15 amino acids. The V and J ends lost 0 bases and 3 bases respectively, with 11 bases between them. The CDR3 spells CASSLDSRNTDTQYF. Written as DNA, the CDR3 is TGCGCCAGCAGCTTGGACAGCCGCAATACAGATACGCAGTATTTT.

The chain joins TRBV5-1 to TRBJ2-2; perhaps TRBD1 as D (5 bases). The CDR3 totals 16 residues. The germline V gene encodes CDR1 SGHRS and CDR2 YFSETQ. Trimming removed 4 bases at V and 0 bases at J, with 13 bases between. The chain's CDR3 is CASSKDRIANTGELFF. The CDR3 nucleotides read TGCGCCAGCAGCAAAGACAGAATAGCGAACACCGGGGAGCTGTTTTTT.

The chain combines TRBV6-1 with TRBJ1-5; D unclear. The CDR3 loop spans 13 amino acids. V was pared by 1 base and J by 5 bases, with 6 bases between. In germline, CDR1 is MNHNS, CDR2 SASEGT. CDR3 DNA sequence: TGTGCCAGCAGTGAAGGGACTCATCAGCCCCAGCATTTT. Residues: CASSEGTHQPQHF.

The rearrangement links TRBV7-2 to TRBJ1-1, with D possibly TRBD1 on 5 matching bases. The CDR3 sequence is 14 residues long. Germline V lookup: CDR1 SGHTA, CDR2 FQGNSA. Trimming pared 5 bases from V and 4 bases from J, leaving 14 bases between. The CDR3 here is CASSRLGGGTEAFF. The CDR3 DNA is TGTGCCAGCAGCCGACTTGGGGGGGGCACTGAAGCTTTCTTT.

J is TRBJ2-5 and V is TRBV9, with D maybe TRBD1 (8 bases). The CDR3 is 14 amino acids. The germline V and J ends were trimmed by 0 bases and 4 bases, with 10 bases remaining between them. Germline V gene data show CDR1 as SGDLS and CDR2 as YYNGEE. The CDR3 loop is CASSVDRGGETQYF. The CDR3 nucleotides are TGTGCCAGCAGCGTAGACAGGGGGGGAGAGACCCAGTACTTC.

The count of this clone is one. The V and J genes are TRBV5-6 and TRBJ1-5; the D gene is possibly TRBD1 (5 bases). V was trimmed by 2 bases and J by 2 bases, leaving 17 bases between them. The CDR3 has 17 residues. The germline gives CDR1 SGHDT, CDR2 YYEEEE. CDR3 nucleotides: TGTGCCAGCAGCTTCAGAGGCAGGGCAATGGGCAATCAGCCCCAGCATTTT. As protein: CASSFRGRAMGNQPQHF.

The chain employs TRBV28 and TRBJ2-7; 8 bases align to TRBD2. V trimming: 9 bases; J trimming: 4 bases; junction bases outside the gene matches: 8. Germline values: CDR1 MDHEN, CDR2 SYDVKM. The CDR3 is made up of 13 amino acids. The CDR3 sequence: CASASGGGYEQYF. The CDR3 coding sequence is TGTGCCAGTGCTTCGGGCGGGGGGTACGAGCAGTACTTC.

The chain uses TRBV28 and TRBJ2-7, with TRBD2 as a possible D gene (5 bases). Germline V lookup: CDR1 MDHEN, CDR2 SYDVKM. The CDR3 consists of 14 residues. Trimming removed 5 bases from V and 0 bases from J, with 11 bases in between. DNA for the CDR3: TGTGCCAGCAGTCAAGCGGAAGACTCCTACGAGCAGTACTTC. It codes for CASSQAEDSYEQYF.

The chain couples TRBV9 to TRBJ2-1; TRBD1 is a possible D gene (5 bases). This CDR3 contains 15 residues. Trimming cost V 0 bases and J 4 bases, with 11 bases left between them. Germline-derived CDR1 and CDR2 are SGDLS and YYNGEE. CDR3 loop: CASSVGQKRYNEQFF. CDR3 sequence (DNA): TGTGCCAGCAGCGTAGGACAGAAACGTTACAATGAGCAGTTCTTC.

Note on this clone: Compared with germline, one end of the junction differs, possibly owing to a read error. The gene calls are TRBV30 and TRBJ2-7; possible D gene TRBD1, 5 bases. The CDR3 is 12 amino acids. In germline, CDR1 is GTSNPN, CDR2 SVGIG (reference sequence). For the CDR3, the DNA is TGTGCCTGGAGTGGACAGTATGACGAGCAGTGCTTC. Translation: CAWSGQYDEQCF.

This chain joins TRBV19 and TRBJ2-2; TRBD2 might be the D (5 bases). V dropped 5 bases and J dropped 6 bases, with 10 bases sitting between them. From germline, CDR1 is LNHDA and CDR2 SQIVND (reference sequence). The CDR3 has 13 residues. As DNA, the CDR3 is TGTGCCAGTAGTGGGCTAGCCGCCGGGGAGCTGTTTTTT. Amino acids: CASSGLAAGELFF.

This clone was detected once. Relative to the germline gene, one junction end is altered; a read error may explain this. The V gene is TRBV7-7, the J gene TRBJ1-3, with a tentative D call TRBD1 (6 bases). The CDR3 runs to 15 residues. The germline CDR1 and CDR2 sequences are SSHAT and FNYEAQ (reference sequence). The CDR3 bases are TGTGCTAGCAGCTTAAAGGGACACGCGGGAAACACCATATATTTT. The encoded protein is CASSLKGHAGNTIYF. The complete variable domain, with remaining parts taken from reference TRBV7-7 and TRBJ1-3, reads GAGVSQSPRYKVTKRGQDVTLRCDPISSHATLYWYQQALGQGPEFLTYFNYEAQPDKSGLPSDRFSAERPEGSISTLTIQRTEQRDSAMYRCASSLKGHAGNTIYFGEGSWLTVV.

V usage is TRBV15 and J usage is TRBJ2-6, with 7 bases matching TRBD1. The V gene's germline CDR1 is LNHNV and CDR2 YYDKDF (reference sequence). The V gene end was trimmed by 0 bases and the J gene end by 0 bases; junction bases not matched to a gene: 17. This CDR3 has 22 amino acids. CDR3 bases: TGTGCCACCAGCAGAGATTACGGAGGACAGGCGACATTGGGCTCTGGGGCCAACGTCCTGACTTTC. This gives the protein CATSRDYGGQATLGSGANVLTF.

J is TRBJ2-6 and V is TRBV28, with 7 bases identical to TRBD1. CDR3 length: 16 residues. The germline V gene encodes CDR1 MDHEN and CDR2 SYDVKM. With V trimmed by 6 bases and J by 0 bases, 5 bases remained unmatched. CDR3 residues: CASSHRQGSGANVLTF. The CDR3 DNA is TGTGCCAGCAGCCATAGACAGGGCTCTGGGGCCAACGTCCTGACTTTC.

The rearrangement uses TRBV9 and TRBJ2-3, with TRBD2 matching 8 bases. This CDR3 is built from 16 residues. J gave up 3 bases and V 0 bases, and 6 bases lay outside the gene matches. CDR1 is SGDLS and CDR2 is YYNGEE in the germline V gene. The CDR3 sequence: CASSVGAGVSTDTQYF. The CDR3 DNA sequence: TGTGCCAGCAGCGTAGGAGCGGGAGTGAGTACAGATACGCAGTATTTT. The variable domain in full, completed from reference TRBV9 and TRBJ2-3, reads DSGVTQTPKHLITATGQRVTLRCSPRSGDLSVYWYQQSLDQGLQFLIQYYNGEERAKGNILERFSAQQFPDLHSELNLSSLELGDSALYFCASSVGAGVSTDTQYFGPGTRLTVL.

V and J are TRBV5-1 and TRBJ2-1, with D possibly matching TRBD2 (5 bases). Trimming took 0 bases from V and 3 from J, leaving 16 bases between them. Germline V gene sequence: CDR1 SGHRS, CDR2 YFSETQ. This CDR3 comprises 17 residues. The DNA for the CDR3 is TGCGCCAGCAGCTTGGGGAGGACTCGAATAAGCTACAATGAGCAGTTCTTC. It translates to CASSLGRTRISYNEQFF.

The J gene is TRBJ2-1, the V gene TRBV5-4; 10 bases agree with TRBD1. CDR1 is SGHNT, CDR2 YYREEE, per germline (reference sequence). V dropped 4 bases and J dropped 6; count of bases not matched to a gene: 7. This CDR3 comprises 15 residues. The CDR3 DNA is TGTGCCAGCAGCCCGACAGGGGGCAGGGGCAATGAGCAGTTCTTC. It encodes CASSPTGGRGNEQFF.